This T cell receptor (beta chain) originates from a study of CD8 T cells in ankylosing spondylitis. Study results and limitations: Within matched ankylosing spondylitis synovial fluid, disease-linked clones were reportedly significantly enriched. Made up of under 10 highly homologous variants, a TCR beta motif appeared characteristic of ankylosing spondylitis blood. Earlier literature documents some of the motif variants in reactive arthritis synovial fluid and blood. Disease-linked clones bore a CD8+ phenotype and were relatively rare in peripheral blood.

In TCRdb, the 5' RACE reads were re-called with MiXCR into one record per CDR3 protein. The table has hundreds of thousands of distinct CDR3 sequences, more than 25% seen once; the top ten hold about 0.9%. Worth noting for this clonotype: Its antigen is not identified. A read error may explain this, as a much larger clone is one base away.

Germline CDR1 reads MNHEY; CDR2 reads SMNVEV (reference sequence). Trimming left V 7 bases short and J 1 base short, with 7 bases between. CDR3 length: 13 residues. The receptor was derived from a male donor with ankylosing spondylitis. This chain links TRBV27 with TRBJ2-2; D is unclear. The sample comprised blood, either unsorted or a sorted T cell fraction (not recorded which). The CDR3 DNA is TGTGCCAGCAAGACACGGAACACCGGGGAGCTGTTTTTT. Translation: CASKTRNTGELFF.